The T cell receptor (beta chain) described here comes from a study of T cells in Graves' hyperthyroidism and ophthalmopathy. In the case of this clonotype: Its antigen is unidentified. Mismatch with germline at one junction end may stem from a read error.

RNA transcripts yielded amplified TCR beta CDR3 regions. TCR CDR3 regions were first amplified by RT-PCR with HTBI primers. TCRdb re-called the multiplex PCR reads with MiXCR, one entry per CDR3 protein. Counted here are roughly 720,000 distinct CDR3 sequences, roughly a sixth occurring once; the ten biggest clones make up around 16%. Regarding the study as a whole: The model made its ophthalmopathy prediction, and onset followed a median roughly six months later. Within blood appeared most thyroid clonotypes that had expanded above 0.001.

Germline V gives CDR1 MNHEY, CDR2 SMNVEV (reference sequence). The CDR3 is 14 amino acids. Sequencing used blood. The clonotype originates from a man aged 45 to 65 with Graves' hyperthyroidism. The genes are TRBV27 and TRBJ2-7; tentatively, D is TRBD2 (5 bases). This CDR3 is CAGSLRRSGYEQYF. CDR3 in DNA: TGTGCCGGCAGTTTAAGGAGGTCCGGTTACGAGCAGTACTTC.